The source of this T cell receptor (beta chain) is a study of OX40 agonist ivuxolimab in advanced cancers. For the wider study: Ivuxolimab was a fully human IgG2 agonistic monoclonal antibody targeting the costimulatory receptor OX40 (CD134). Of the approximately 54 dose-escalation patients, hepatocellular carcinoma was present in 19, melanoma in approximately 15, renal cell carcinoma in 9 and head and neck cancer in 9. Patients were allowed to have had prior anti-PD-1, anti-PD-L1 or anti-CTLA-4 therapy, and approximately 39% of the dose-escalation patients had been treated with checkpoint inhibitors. Partial responses occurred in three dose-escalation patients, of whom one had hepatocellular carcinoma and two had cutaneous melanoma. The monotherapy dose-escalation portion (N of about 50 patients) of the phase I ivuxolimab trial is reported in the paper. Peripheral TCRbeta sequencing was intended to test whether TCR sequence diversity was altered and clonal T-cell expansion was caused by ivuxolimab. Intravenous ivuxolimab was administered to patients every 2 weeks at six dose levels: 0.01, 0.1, 0.3, 1.5, 3 and 10 mg/kg. In the dose-escalation cohort, 82.7% of patients were male, and the mean age was 60 years with a range of roughly 23 to 79.

To sequence the TCRbeta CDR3 region, genomic DNA was isolated from the sorted cells. The immunoSEQ Assay was used for sequencing of TCRbeta CDR3 regions. This immuneACCESS table, as held by TCRdb, lists in-frame sequences with V and J called but not all clones. Of the missing ones, under half trace to an unresolved V gene in checked studies; the others have no known cause. In this sample the table shows around 57,000 clones, approximately 92% of which occur a single time. Around 20% of the sample rests with the top ten. As concerns this clone: There is no known antigen for this receptor. One base away there is no much larger clone; base qualities are not given.

Patients with autoimmune disease history or receiving systemic immunosuppression were excluded from the trial. In every dose cohort, peripheral blood was drawn for TCR sequencing at baseline, cycle 4 day 1, and cycle 7 day 1. Samples came from an open-label, multicenter, first-in-human phase I dose-escalation trial of ivuxolimab. Adults with locally advanced or metastatic melanoma, renal cell carcinoma, hepatocellular carcinoma or head and neck squamous cell carcinoma were enrolled in the trial. Before TCR sequencing, CD4+ and CD8+ T cells were separately sorted from peripheral blood. Trimmed from V: 11 bases; trimmed from J: 5 bases; junction bases lacking a gene match: 5. As encoded in the germline V gene, CDR1 is SNHLY while CDR2 is FYNNEI. The CDR3 runs 12 amino acids, cysteine and phenylalanine included. Kept here is only the CDR3 DNA, which spans 36 bases and is read in frame from base 1. Broad study findings and their caveats: Antigen specificity was not determined for the clonally expanded peripheral T cells. After ivuxolimab, CD8+ T cells had more expanded clones than CD4+ T cells on average. In partial responders in the 0.1-3.0 mg/kg groups, normalized peripheral clonal expansion was found to be among the lowest, especially among CD8+ T cells. At doses of 0.1 to 3.0 mg/kg, clonal expansion of both CD4+ and CD8+ T cells in blood was seen between baseline and week 6. Low levels of normalized T-cell clonal expansion were also seen in some patients who did not respond.

The sample here was CD4+ or CD8+ T cells sorted from blood, taken in a trial of the OX40 agonist ivuxolimab. Recombination linked TRBV2 to TRBJ2-1; 8 bases in between match TRBD2. The clonotype was recovered from an adult with an advanced solid tumor such as melanoma, head and neck, liver or kidney cancer. Here the CDR3 is given as CAEGTSNNEQFF. The DNA sequence is given as TGTGCCGAGGGGACTAGTAACAATGAGCAGTTCTTC.